The text below deals with one T cell receptor beta chain. Its antigen is unidentified. The data were produced by immunoSEQ multiplex PCR, yet TCRdb's version contains in-frame clones alone and is incomplete. The table records more than 15,000 clones, 87% of them present only once. CDR3 length: 15 amino acids. Germline CDR1 reads SGHDT; CDR2 reads YYEEEE. The junction had 12 bases not matched to a gene; V was cut back by 4 bases and J by 6 bases. The source of the sample is a study of OX40 agonist ivuxolimab in advanced cancers. For the study at large: Patients' therapy was ivuxolimab, an antibody that acts as an agonist of OX40 (CD134). With a range of about 23 to 85, age averaged approximately 64 years, and roughly 80% were male.

The study, taken as a whole, reports: Clonal expansion was seen in CD4+ and CD8+ blood T cells by week 6 at 0.1 to 3.0 mg/kg. On average, a greater number of expanded clones characterised CD8+ T cells relative to CD4+.

The sequences come from CD4+ or CD8+ T cells sorted from blood, collected in a trial of the OX40 agonist ivuxolimab. This chain links TRBV5-6 with TRBJ1-1; the match to TRBD1 covers 7 bases. This receptor was obtained from an adult with an advanced solid tumor such as melanoma, head and neck, liver or kidney cancer. The CDR3 here is CASSNLGGEGSEAFF. CDR3 DNA sequence: TGTGCCAGCAGCAACCTAGGGGGCGAAGGCTCTGAAGCTTTCTTT.